This T cell receptor beta chain was sequenced for a study of T cell responses to AZD1222 COVID-19 vaccine. The V gene lost 6 bases and the J gene lost 1 base, with 6 bases spanning the gap. The CDR3 is made up of 12 amino acids. Germline V gene lookup returns CDR1 WNHNN and CDR2 SYGVQD (reference sequence). TCRdb's copy holds only in-frame clones and misses some; the assay was immunoSEQ multiplex PCR. This repertoire shows 150,000 or so clones, around 91% found once; its top ten account for about 5%. This chain joins TRBV10-1 and TRBJ2-5; D unresolved. This specimen consisted of peripheral blood, obtained on day 0 of AZD1222 vaccination. The TCR comes from an adult in good health. CDR3 in DNA: TGCGCCAGCAGGGGGTGCCAAGAGACCCAGTACTTC. It translates to CASRGCQETQYF.